This entry describes one T cell receptor beta chain. Its specificity is unknown. The identical CDR3 is also encoded by other nucleotide sequences in the sample. The sample is drawn from a study of T cells after posttransplantation cyclophosphamide. Findings and caveats of the study: Skin or GI-infiltrating T cells shared few TRB sequences with blood.

In germline, CDR1 is SGHTA, CDR2 FQGNSA. Deletions cut 5 bases from V and 5 bases from J, with 12 bases between. This CDR3 is 13 amino acids long. Treatment was busulfan-fludarabine conditioning, a marrow graft, and cyclophosphamide on days +3 and +4. Sequencing was performed with immunoSEQ multiplex PCR; in TCRdb, only in-frame clones are kept and a portion is missing. Here the sample spans more than 9,000 clones, about nine tenths being singletons. The chain is built from TRBV7-2 and TRBJ1-2; D remains ambiguous. The TCR comes from a male patient aged 30 to 40 who received an allogeneic stem cell transplant from a related donor, was CMV-positive, and had acute GVHD only. Part of the T cells may come from the graft donor. The specimen comprised CD4+ T cells sorted from PBMCs, sampled after allogeneic stem cell transplant with posttransplant cyclophosphamide. The CDR3 reads CASSLSRGYGYTF. The CDR3, as DNA: TGTGCCAGCAGCCTATCTCGGGGTTATGGCTACACCTTC.